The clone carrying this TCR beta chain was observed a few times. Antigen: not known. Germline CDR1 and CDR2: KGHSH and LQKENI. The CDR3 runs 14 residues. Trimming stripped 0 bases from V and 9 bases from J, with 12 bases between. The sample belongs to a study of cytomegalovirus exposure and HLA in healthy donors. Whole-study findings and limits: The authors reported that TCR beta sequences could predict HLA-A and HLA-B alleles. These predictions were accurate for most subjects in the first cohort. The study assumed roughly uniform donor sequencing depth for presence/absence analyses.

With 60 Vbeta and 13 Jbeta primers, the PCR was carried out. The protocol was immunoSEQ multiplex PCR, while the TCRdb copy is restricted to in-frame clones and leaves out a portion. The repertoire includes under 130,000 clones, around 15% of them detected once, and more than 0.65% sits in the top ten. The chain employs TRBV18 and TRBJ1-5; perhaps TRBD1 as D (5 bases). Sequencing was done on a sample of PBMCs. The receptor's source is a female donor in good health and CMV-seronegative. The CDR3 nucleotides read TGTGCCAGCTCACCACCGGGGGGTTCATGGCCCCAGCATTTT. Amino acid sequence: CASSPPGGSWPQHF. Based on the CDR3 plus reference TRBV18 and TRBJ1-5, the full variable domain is NAGVMQNPRHLVRRRGQEARLRCSPMKGHSHVYWYRQLPEEGLKFMVYLQKENIIDESGMPKERFSAEFPKEGPSILRIQQVVRGDSAAYFCASSPPGGSWPQHFGDGTRLSIL.